These 8 T cell receptor beta chains share one sample of origin, sequenced in a study of blood T cell repertoires in COVID-19 (dated by TCRdb to the early 2020s). Library preparation used the immunoSEQ multiplex PCR assay. TCRdb took over this immuneACCESS table, retaining in-frame rearrangements with V and J assigned. Such tables are incomplete; in checked studies, under half of the missing clones stem from an unresolved V gene, and the remainder is unexplained. Within this sample are roughly 100,000 clones, with 80% to 85% of them counted one time only. The top ten hold less than 2% of the sample. Sequencing was done on a sample of peripheral blood. The receptors come from a man aged 65 to 85 with active or convalescent COVID-19.

The chain uses TRBV4-2 and TRBJ2-1; 7 nucleotides align to TRBD1. The CDR3 totals 16 residues. The V segment lost 0 bases and the J segment 3 bases; nucleotides outside the gene matches: 5. Germline lookup yields CDR1 LGHNA and CDR2 YNFKEQ. Written as DNA, the CDR3 is TGTGCCAGCAGCCAAGAAAGGGACAGCTTCTACAATGAGCAGTTCTTC. Translated, it gives CASSQERDSFYNEQFF.

The V gene is TRBV28, the J gene TRBJ2-3; D may be TRBD1 (5 bases). CDR1 is MDHEN, CDR2 SYDVKM, per germline. CDR3 size: 15 residues. V gave up 2 bases and J gave up 5 bases, with 14 bases separating them. CDR3 sequence: CASSLASQGRDTQYF. CDR3 DNA sequence: TGTGCCAGCAGTTTAGCTTCCCAGGGCCGAGATACGCAGTATTTT.

The CDR3 sequence is CASSPLGGSASTDTQYF. In DNA, the CDR3 is TGTGCCAGCAGCCCGTTGGGCGGGTCGGCTAGCACAGATACGCAGTATTTT. The chain uses TRBV7-9 and TRBJ2-3; D is possibly TRBD2 (5 bases). Germline-derived CDR1 and CDR2 are SEHNR and FQNEAQ (reference sequence). Trimming pared 5 bases from V and 0 bases from J, leaving 18 bases between. This CDR3 spans 17 amino acids.

The rearrangement joins TRBV5-6 to TRBJ2-5; 7 positions match TRBD2. Trimming removed 5 bases from V and 8 bases from J; junction bases left unmatched: 6. CDR3 size: 12 residues. Per germline, CDR1 SGHDT and CDR2 YYEEEE. The CDR3 sequence: CASSWTRGTQYF. In DNA, the CDR3 is TGTGCCAGCAGTTGGACTAGGGGCACCCAGTACTTC.

This clone appeared a few times. This rearrangement joins TRBV4-3 to TRBJ1-6; D perhaps matches TRBD1 (6 bases). This CDR3 has 19 amino acids. Trimming stripped 1 base from V and 0 bases from J, with 16 bases between. Germline-derived CDR1 and CDR2 are LGHNA and YSLEER. This CDR3 is CASSQAHNRASSYNSPLHF. The DNA for the CDR3 is TGCGCCAGCAGCCAAGCCCATAACAGGGCTAGCTCCTATAATTCACCCCTCCACTTT.

In its sample, this clone was seen once. V and J are TRBV18 and TRBJ1-6; D remains unclear. This CDR3 contains 15 residues. The V and J ends lost 2 bases and 8 bases respectively, with 13 bases between them. Germline lookup yields CDR1 KGHSH and CDR2 LQKENI. CDR3 region: CASSPVAGVDSPLHF. In nucleotides, the CDR3 is TGTGCCAGCTCACCAGTTGCCGGAGTGGATTCACCCCTCCACTTT.

The chain links TRBV18 to TRBJ1-2; 8 bases are a match to TRBD1. The trim removed 2 bases at V and 7 bases at J, leaving 9 bases unmatched. Germline V gene lookup returns CDR1 KGHSH and CDR2 LQKENI. CDR3 length equals 15 residues. The CDR3 here is CASSPEDRVSIGYTF. The CDR3 coding sequence is TGTGCCAGCTCACCAGAGGACAGGGTCTCGATTGGCTACACCTTC. The entire variable domain, with the rest obtained from reference TRBV18 and TRBJ1-2, is as follows: NAGVMQNPRHLVRRRGQEARLRCSPMKGHSHVYWYRQLPEEGLKFMVYLQKENIIDESGMPKERFSAEFPKEGPSILRIQQVVRGDSAAYFCASSPEDRVSIGYTFGSGTRLTVV.

This chain joins TRBV19 and TRBJ1-2; D not resolved. The V end was cut by 4 bases, the J end by 2 bases, with 8 bases between. Germline V lookup: CDR1 LNHDA, CDR2 SQIVND (reference sequence). This CDR3 region has 13 residues. CDR3 sequence reads: CASSKGRNYGYTF. The CDR3 coding sequence is TGTGCCAGTAGTAAAGGCAGGAACTATGGCTACACCTTC.